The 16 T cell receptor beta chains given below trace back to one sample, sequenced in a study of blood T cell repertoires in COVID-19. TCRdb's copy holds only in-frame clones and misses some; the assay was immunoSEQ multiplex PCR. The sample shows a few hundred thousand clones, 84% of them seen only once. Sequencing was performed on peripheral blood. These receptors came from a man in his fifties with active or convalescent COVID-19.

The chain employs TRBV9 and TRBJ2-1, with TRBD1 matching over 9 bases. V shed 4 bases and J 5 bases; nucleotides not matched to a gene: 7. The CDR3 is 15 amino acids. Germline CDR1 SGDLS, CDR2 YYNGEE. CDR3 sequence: CASSPGDRADNEQFF. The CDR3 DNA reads TGTGCCAGCAGCCCCGGGGACAGGGCCGACAATGAGCAGTTCTTC.

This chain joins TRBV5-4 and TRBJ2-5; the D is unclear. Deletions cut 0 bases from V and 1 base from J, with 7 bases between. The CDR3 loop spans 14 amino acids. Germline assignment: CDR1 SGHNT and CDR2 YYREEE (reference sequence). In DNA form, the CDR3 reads TGTGCCAGCAGCTTGGCAAGCTTCCAAGAGACCCAGTACTTC. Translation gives CASSLASFQETQYF.

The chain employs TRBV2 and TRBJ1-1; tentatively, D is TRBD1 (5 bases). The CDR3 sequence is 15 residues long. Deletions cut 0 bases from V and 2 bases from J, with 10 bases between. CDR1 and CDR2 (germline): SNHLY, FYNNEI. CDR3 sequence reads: CASSEAGGANTEAFF. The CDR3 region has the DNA TGTGCCAGCAGTGAAGCGGGAGGGGCAAACACTGAAGCTTTCTTT.

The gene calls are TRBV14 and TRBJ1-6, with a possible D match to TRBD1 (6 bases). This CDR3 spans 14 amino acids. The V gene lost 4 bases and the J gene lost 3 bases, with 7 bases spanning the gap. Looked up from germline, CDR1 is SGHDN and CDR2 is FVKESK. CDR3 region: CASSRTVYNSPLHF. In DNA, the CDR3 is TGTGCCAGCAGCCGGACAGTCTATAATTCACCCCTCCACTTT.

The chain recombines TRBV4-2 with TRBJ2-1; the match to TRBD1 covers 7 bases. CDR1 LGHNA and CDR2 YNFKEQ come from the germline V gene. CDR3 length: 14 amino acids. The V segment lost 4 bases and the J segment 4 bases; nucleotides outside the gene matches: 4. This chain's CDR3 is CASSLSQGYNEQFF. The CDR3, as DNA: TGTGCCAGCAGCCTCTCACAGGGGTACAATGAGCAGTTCTTC.

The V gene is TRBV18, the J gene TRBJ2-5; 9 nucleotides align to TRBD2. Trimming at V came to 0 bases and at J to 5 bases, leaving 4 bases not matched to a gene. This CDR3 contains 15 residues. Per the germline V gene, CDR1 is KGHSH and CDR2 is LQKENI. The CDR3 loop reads CASSPPSGSIETQYF. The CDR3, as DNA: TGTGCCAGCTCACCACCTAGCGGGAGTATTGAGACCCAGTACTTC.

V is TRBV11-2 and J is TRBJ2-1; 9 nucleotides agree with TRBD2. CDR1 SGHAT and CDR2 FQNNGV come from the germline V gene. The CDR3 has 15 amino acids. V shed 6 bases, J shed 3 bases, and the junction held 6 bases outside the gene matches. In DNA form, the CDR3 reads TGTGCCAGCAGTAGCTCTAGCGGGGACTACAATGAGCAGTTCTTC. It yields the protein CASSSSSGDYNEQFF.

The CDR3 sequence: CASSYSERTGPYEQYF. The CDR3 bases are TGTGCCAGCAGTTACTCGGAAAGGACAGGACCCTACGAGCAGTACTTC. The chain has TRBV6-2 or TRBV6-3 and TRBJ2-7; TRBD1 matches at 7 bases. The CDR3 totals 16 residues. The V and J ends lost 0 bases and 2 bases, in that order; junction bases with no gene match: 7. Germline V gene lookup returns CDR1 MNHEY and CDR2 SVGEGT.

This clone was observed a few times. Here the CDR3 reads CASSGPSGYEQYF. As DNA, the CDR3 is TGTGCCAGCAGCGGGCCGTCTGGCTACGAGCAGTACTTC. The genes are TRBV5-5 and TRBJ2-7; D remains unclear. Per germline, CDR1 SGHKS and CDR2 YYEKEE (reference sequence). There are 13 residues in the CDR3. Trimming removed 4 bases at V and 3 bases at J, with 11 bases between.

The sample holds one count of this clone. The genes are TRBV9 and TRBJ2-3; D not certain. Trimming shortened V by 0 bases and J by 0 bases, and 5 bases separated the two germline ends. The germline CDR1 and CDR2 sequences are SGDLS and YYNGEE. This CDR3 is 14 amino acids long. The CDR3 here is CASSVAGSTDTQYF. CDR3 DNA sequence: TGTGCCAGCAGCGTAGCCGGGAGCACAGATACGCAGTATTTT.

The CDR3 region has the DNA TGTGCCAGCTCAGCCTCGCGGGACAGATCTAACTATGGCTACACCTTC. Amino acid sequence: CASSASRDRSNYGYTF. This chain connects TRBV18 to TRBJ1-2; 7 positions agree with TRBD1. CDR3 size: 16 residues. Looked up from germline, CDR1 is KGHSH and CDR2 is LQKENI. V shed 5 bases and J 0 bases; nucleotides not matched to a gene: 9.

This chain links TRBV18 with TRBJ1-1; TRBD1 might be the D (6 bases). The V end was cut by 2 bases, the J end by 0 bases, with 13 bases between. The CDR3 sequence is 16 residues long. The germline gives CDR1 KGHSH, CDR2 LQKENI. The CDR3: CASSPWWGPMNTEAFF. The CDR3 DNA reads TGTGCCAGCTCACCATGGTGGGGGCCTATGAACACTGAAGCTTTCTTT.

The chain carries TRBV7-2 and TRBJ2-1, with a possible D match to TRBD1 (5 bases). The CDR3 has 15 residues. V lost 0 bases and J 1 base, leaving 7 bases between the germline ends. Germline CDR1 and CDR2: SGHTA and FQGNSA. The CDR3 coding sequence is TGTGCCAGCAGCTTAGCGACAGCTTCCTACAATGAGCAGTTCTTC. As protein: CASSLATASYNEQFF.

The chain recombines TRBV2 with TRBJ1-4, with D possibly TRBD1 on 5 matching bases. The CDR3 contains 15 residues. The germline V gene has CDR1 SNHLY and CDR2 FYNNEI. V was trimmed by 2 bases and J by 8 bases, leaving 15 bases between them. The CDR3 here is CASSEMTANREKLFF. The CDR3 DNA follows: TGTGCCAGCAGTGAAATGACAGCGAATCGGGAAAAACTGTTTTTT.

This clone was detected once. In DNA, the CDR3 is TGTGCCAGCAGGCCGGCGGGGGGGCCCCTACCAGCTTTCTTT. Translation gives CASRPAGGPLPAFF. The chain is built from TRBV7-2 and TRBJ1-1, with D possibly matching TRBD1 (6 bases). Per germline, CDR1 SGHTA and CDR2 FQGNSA. This CDR3 contains 14 residues. V was pared by 6 bases and J by 10 bases, with 21 bases between.

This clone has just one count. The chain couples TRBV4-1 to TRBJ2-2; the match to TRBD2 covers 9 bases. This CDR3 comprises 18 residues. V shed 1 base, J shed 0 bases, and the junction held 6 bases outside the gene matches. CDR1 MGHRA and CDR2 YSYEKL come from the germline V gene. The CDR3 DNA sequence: TGCGCCAGCAGCCAAGGGGCGACTAGCGGTACGAACACCGGGGAGCTGTTTTTT. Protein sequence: CASSQGATSGTNTGELFF.